The 9 T cell receptor beta chains given below trace back to one sample, sequenced in a study of shared clonotypes between healthy human individuals. The data were produced by immunoSEQ multiplex PCR, yet TCRdb's version contains in-frame clones alone and is incomplete. The sample includes approximately 1,500,000 clones, around 98% of them seen just once. Sequenced: naive CD4+ T cells sorted from blood. Stated subset: CD45RA+ positively selected. Every receptor here comes from a man aged 30 to 45 in good health.

J is TRBJ1-2 and V is TRBV4-2, with no clear D. V was pared by 0 bases and J by 3 bases, with 8 bases between. Germline CDR1 LGHNA, CDR2 YNFKEQ. The CDR3 has 14 residues. CDR3 bases: TGTGCCAGCAGCCAAGATCGGGATTACTATGGCTACACCTTC. Encoded protein: CASSQDRDYYGYTF.

The V and J genes are TRBV5-6 and TRBJ1-3, with 8 positions matching TRBD1. Germline CDR1 SGHDT, CDR2 YYEEEE. The CDR3 is 14 amino acids. The V segment lost 4 bases and the J segment 8 bases; nucleotides outside the gene matches: 8. CDR3 DNA sequence: TGTGCCAGCAGCGGGGGACAGGCGAGTCACACCATATATTTT. Translating it yields CASSGGQASHTIYF.

This chain joins TRBV7-2 and TRBJ1-2; no clear D. The CDR3 is 14 amino acids. The V end was cut by 1 base, the J end by 2 bases, with 8 bases between. Germline lookup yields CDR1 SGHTA and CDR2 FQGNSA. As DNA, the CDR3 is TGTGCCAGCAGCTTAGAGTATGGAAACTATGGCTACACCTTC. Residues: CASSLEYGNYGYTF.

J is TRBJ2-5 and V is TRBV7-3; 7 bases are shared with TRBD1. The V segment lost 1 base and the J segment 3 bases; nucleotides outside the gene matches: 5. The CDR3 is 15 residues long. In germline, CDR1 is SGHTA, CDR2 FQGTGA. This CDR3 reads CASSLRGTGEETQYF. The CDR3 bases are TGTGCCAGCAGCTTAAGGGGTACAGGGGAAGAGACCCAGTACTTC.

This chain connects TRBV28 to TRBJ2-7; D may be TRBD1 (7 bases). Germline CDR1 is MDHEN and CDR2 is SYDVKM. With 5 bases removed from V and 6 bases from J, the gap between germline ends came to 17 bases. This CDR3 is built from 14 residues. The CDR3 is CASSLGGAGGEQYF. The DNA for the CDR3 is TGTGCCAGCAGTCTAGGCGGGGCAGGGGGCGAGCAGTACTTC.

Remarks on this clone: Other nucleotide sequences in the sample specify the same CDR3. V gene TRBV6-5 combines with J gene TRBJ2-1, with D perhaps TRBD2 (6 bases). The CDR3 contains 14 residues. Germline-derived CDR1 and CDR2 are MNHEY and SVGAGI. V lost 0 bases, J lost 10 bases, and 13 bases lay in between. DNA of the CDR3: TGTGCCAGCAGTTACTCGAGAGTTGGGGGGGAGCAGTTCTTC. It is translated as CASSYSRVGGEQFF.

The gene calls are TRBV10-3 and TRBJ2-7; a weak D match, TRBD2 (6 bases). This CDR3 region has 14 residues. Per the germline V gene, CDR1 is ENHRY and CDR2 is SYGVKD. Between the trimmed V and J ends, which lost 2 bases and 3 bases, there was a span of 11 bases. The CDR3 bases are TGTGCCATCAGTGAGAGAGGACTAATCTACGAGCAGTACTTC. It specifies CAISERGLIYEQYF.

This clone is a singleton in its sample. The chain has TRBV6-6 and TRBJ2-7; TRBD2 might be the D (7 bases). The CDR3 runs to 14 residues. The V gene lost 6 bases and the J gene lost 3 bases, with 15 bases spanning the gap. Looked up from germline, CDR1 is MNHNY and CDR2 is SVGAGI (reference sequence). The CDR3 protein is CASRTGGLGYEQYF. CDR3 nucleotide sequence: TGTGCCAGCAGGACCGGGGGGCTAGGCTACGAGCAGTACTTC.

The chain couples TRBV19 to TRBJ1-1; 8 bases align to TRBD1. Germline trimming cut 2 bases from V and 2 bases from J; bases unmatched to any gene: 7. Germline V gene sequence: CDR1 LNHDA, CDR2 SQIVND (reference sequence). There are 16 residues in the CDR3. DNA of the CDR3: TGTGCCAGTAGTATAACGACCGGGACAGGCAACACTGAAGCTTTCTTT. Amino acids: CASSITTGTGNTEAFF.